A single sample is the source of the 15 T cell receptor beta chains below, sequenced in a study of T-cell reconstitution after alpha-beta-depleted transplantation in children. Unique molecular identifiers were incorporated into the prepared TCRbeta library. TCRdb used MiXCR to reprocess the PCR reads, holding one entry per CDR3 protein. The data show 420,000 or so distinct CDR3 sequences, with about 11% seen just once and roughly 5% held by the top ten. This specimen consisted of PBMCs from the stem cell graft donor, obtained from the stem cell graft. The receptors were gathered from a human donor who donated a stem cell graft to a child with acute myeloid leukemia.

In its sample, this clonotype was seen a few times. The rearrangement joins TRBV20-1 to TRBJ2-7; the match to TRBD2 covers 13 bases. V trimming: 1 base; J trimming: 2 bases; junction bases outside the gene matches: 14. Per germline, CDR1 DFQATT and CDR2 SNEGSKA (reference sequence). This CDR3 spans 19 amino acids. The CDR3 DNA reads TGCAGTGCTAGAGCGGCCGGGACTAGCGGGACCTTCTCGGCCTACGAGCAGTACTTC. Translation: CSARAAGTSGTFSAYEQYF.

The table lists this clonotype with a few counts. The rearrangement links TRBV7-6 to TRBJ2-3; 10 positions agree with TRBD2. The CDR3 contains 13 residues. CDR1 is SGHVS and CDR2 is FNYEAQ in the germline V gene. The trim removed 5 bases at V and 10 bases at J, leaving 6 bases unmatched. In nucleotides, the CDR3 is TGTGCCAGCAGCACGCGACTAGCGGGCGCGCAGTATTTT. This translates into CASSTRLAGAQYF.

This chain connects TRBV5-1 to TRBJ2-3; 7 bases map to TRBD2. Germline V lookup: CDR1 SGHRS, CDR2 YFSETQ. The CDR3 has 14 residues. The V segment lost 1 base and the J segment 7 bases; nucleotides outside the gene matches: 6. CDR3 DNA sequence: TGCGCCAGCAGCTTGCAAAGCGGGGTCTATACGCAGTATTTT. Its protein is CASSLQSGVYTQYF.

The J gene is TRBJ1-3, the V gene TRBV15; D gene unclear. CDR1 and CDR2 from the germline V gene are LNHNV and YYDKDF (reference sequence). CDR3 length: 14 amino acids. V was shortened by 3 bases and J by 0 bases, with 6 bases between the two germline ends. The CDR3: CATSRRDSGNTIYF. CDR3 DNA: TGTGCCACCAGCAGGCGAGACTCTGGAAACACCATATATTTT.

The V and J genes are TRBV5-1 and TRBJ2-2; D is ambiguous. The V and J ends lost 4 bases and 6 bases respectively, with 13 bases between them. This CDR3 contains 14 residues. The germline V gene has CDR1 SGHRS and CDR2 YFSETQ. The CDR3 here is CASSPDASPGELFF. The CDR3, as DNA: TGCGCCAGCAGCCCTGACGCGAGCCCCGGGGAGCTGTTTTTT.

This clonotype was seen a handful of times. The chain carries TRBV6-1 and TRBJ2-1, with 11 bases fitting TRBD2. The germline gives CDR1 MNHNS, CDR2 SASEGT. This CDR3 is built from 15 residues. The ends lost 4 bases at V and 8 bases at J; junction bases unmatched: 7. In nucleotides, the CDR3 is TGTGCCAGCAGTGCCACTAGCGGGAGTCCCCATGAGCAGTTCTTC. Translated, it gives CASSATSGSPHEQFF.

The chain carries TRBV9 and TRBJ1-5; 7 bases line up with TRBD1. This CDR3 is 15 amino acids long. Germline V CDR1 and CDR2: SGDLS, YYNGEE. After removal of 3 bases from V and 4 bases from J, the junction contained 7 bases not matched to a gene. The CDR3 loop reads CASSEGTALNQPQHF. CDR3 nucleotides: TGTGCCAGCAGCGAGGGGACAGCTCTTAATCAGCCCCAGCATTTT.

The chain links TRBV5-1 to TRBJ1-6, with unresolved D. The CDR3 is 14 residues long. Trimming removed 0 bases from V and 15 bases from J, with 16 bases in between. Germline V gene lookup returns CDR1 SGHRS and CDR2 YFSETQ. The CDR3 loop is CASSLGGNISILHF. For the CDR3, the DNA is TGCGCCAGCAGCTTGGGAGGGAACATCTCAATCCTCCACTTT.

This clonotype was counted at least ten times. This chain uses TRBV29-1 with TRBJ2-2, with a tentative D call TRBD2 (5 bases). Per germline, CDR1 SQVTM and CDR2 ANQGSEA. This CDR3 is 14 amino acids long. The V end was cut by 5 bases, the J end by 6 bases, with 16 bases between. CDR3 protein: CSVRETSPAGELFF. The CDR3 DNA is TGCAGCGTTCGGGAAACGTCGCCTGCCGGGGAGCTGTTTTTT.

This clonotype was seen more than once but under ten times. V and J are TRBV29-1 and TRBJ1-2; a weak D match, TRBD1 (6 bases). The CDR3 is made up of 12 amino acids. Germline assignment: CDR1 SQVTM and CDR2 ANQGSEA. V was shortened by 4 bases and J by 2 bases, with 8 bases between the two germline ends. The CDR3 protein is CSVGTVNYGYTF. CDR3 sequence (DNA): TGCAGCGTTGGGACAGTCAACTATGGCTACACCTTC.

This clonotype was detected only a few times. The chain uses TRBV4-2 and TRBJ2-2; 9 bases fit TRBD1. The length of the CDR3 is 15 residues. J lost 4 bases, V lost 11 bases, and 11 bases had no gene match. CDR1 LGHNA and CDR2 YNFKEQ come from the germline V gene. CDR3 region: CAGSPTGGFTGELFF. CDR3 in DNA: TGTGCCGGATCACCGACAGGGGGGTTCACCGGGGAGCTGTTTTTT.

The J gene is TRBJ2-5, the V gene TRBV12-3 or TRBV12-4; 8 nucleotides match TRBD1. V gave up 6 bases and J gave up 2 bases; unmatched junction bases: 8. CDR3 length: 15 residues. The CDR3 loop is CASSYGQGGQETQYF. The DNA for the CDR3 is TGTGCCAGCAGCTACGGACAGGGAGGTCAAGAGACCCAGTACTTC.

This clonotype was counted many times. The chain combines TRBV19 with TRBJ1-2; 9 bases are a match to TRBD1. The CDR3 runs to 14 residues. The V gene end was trimmed by 3 bases and the J gene end by 7 bases; junction bases not matched to a gene: 6. In germline, CDR1 is LNHDA, CDR2 SQIVND (reference sequence). The chain's CDR3 is CASSITGGPGGYTF. As DNA, the CDR3 is TGTGCCAGTAGTATCACAGGGGGCCCTGGTGGCTACACCTTC.

This sequence joins TRBV15 and TRBJ2-2, with D hard to call. Germline-derived CDR1 and CDR2 are LNHNV and YYDKDF (reference sequence). There are 12 residues in the CDR3. The V and J ends lost 5 bases and 3 bases respectively, with 4 bases between them. The CDR3, as DNA: TGTGCCACCAGCGGGGACACCGGGGAGCTGTTTTTT. Its translation is CATSGDTGELFF.

The table lists this clonotype with a few counts. The CDR3 DNA is TGTGCCAGCAGTTTGGGGGGACTAGCGGGAGGTAGTGAGCAGTTCTTC. It is translated as CASSLGGLAGGSEQFF. This chain joins TRBV12-3 or TRBV12-4 and TRBJ2-1; 15 bases are a match to TRBD2. Trimming at V came to 3 bases and at J to 9 bases, leaving 6 bases not matched to a gene. CDR3 length: 16 amino acids.